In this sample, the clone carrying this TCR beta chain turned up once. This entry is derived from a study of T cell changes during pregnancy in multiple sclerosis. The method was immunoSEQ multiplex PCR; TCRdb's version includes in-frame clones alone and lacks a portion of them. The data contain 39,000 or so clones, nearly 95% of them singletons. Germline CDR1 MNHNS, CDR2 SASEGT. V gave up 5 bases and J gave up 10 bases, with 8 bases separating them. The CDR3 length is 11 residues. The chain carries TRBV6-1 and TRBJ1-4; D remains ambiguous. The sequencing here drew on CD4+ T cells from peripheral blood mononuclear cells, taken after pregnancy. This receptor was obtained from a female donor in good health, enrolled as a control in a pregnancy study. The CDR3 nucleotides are TGTGCCAGCAGTTCCCGGGGAAAACTGTTTTTT. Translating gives CASSSRGKLFF.